A selection of T cell receptor beta chains follows, all from one sample in a study of cytotoxic CD8 clonotypes in ibrutinib-treated CLL. Sequencing used immunoSEQ multiplex PCR; TCRdb keeps in-frame clones, though not all of them. The repertoire consists of roughly 220,000 clones, with about 75% occurring once and the leading ten covering roughly 5.8%. The specimen was PBMCs, collected after 12 months of ibrutinib treatment. Receptors originate from a human donor with chronic lymphocytic leukemia. Both conserved end residues are part of each CDR3. A D gene is named only where the DNA matches it firmly. Clone size appears in some rows only: once, few, many, or a class for an expanded clone.

d_call: NA
clone_size: once
v_call: TRBV7-9
j_call: TRBJ2-3
cdr3_nt: TGTGCCAGCAGCTTAGCTCTGGCGCTCACAGATACGCAGTATTTT
cdr3_aa: CASSLALALTDTQYF

d_call: TRBD1
clone_size: NA
v_call: TRBV27
j_call: TRBJ2-7
cdr3_nt: TGTGCCAGCAGTTCCCCGGGACAGGCCCTAGGCGAGCAGTACTTC
cdr3_aa: CASSSPGQALGEQYF

d_call: TRBD1
clone_size: once
v_call: TRBV6-6
j_call: TRBJ2-7
cdr3_nt: TGTGCCAGCAGTTACGGAGGGACAGGGGGAGACGAGCAGTACTTC
cdr3_aa: CASSYGGTGGDEQYF

d_call: NA
clone_size: many
v_call: TRBV2
j_call: TRBJ1-2
cdr3_nt: TGTGCCAGCAGTGAACACCCTAACTATGGCTACACCTTC
cdr3_aa: CASSEHPNYGYTF

d_call: TRBD1
clone_size: NA
v_call: TRBV19
j_call: TRBJ1-5
cdr3_nt: TGTGCCAGTAGTCTTCCGGGACAGTATGGCAATCAGCCCCAGCATTTT
cdr3_aa: CASSLPGQYGNQPQHF

d_call: TRBD1
clone_size: NA
v_call: TRBV5-1
j_call: TRBJ1-5
cdr3_nt: TGCGCCAGCAGCTTGGGGGACAGGGTAAGCAATCAGCCCCAGCATTTT
cdr3_aa: CASSLGDRVSNQPQHF

d_call: NA
clone_size: NA
v_call: TRBV7-8
j_call: TRBJ1-1
cdr3_nt: TGTGCCAGCAGCTTATCTTCACTCACTGAAGCTTTCTTT
cdr3_aa: CASSLSSLTEAFF

d_call: NA
clone_size: NA
v_call: TRBV9
j_call: TRBJ1-2
cdr3_nt: TGTGCCAGCAGCCCGATAGAAGCAGGGGGCTACACCTTC
cdr3_aa: CASSPIEAGGYTF

d_call: NA
clone_size: NA
v_call: TRBV5-5
j_call: TRBJ1-1
cdr3_nt: TGTGCCAGCAGCTTTCCTGACAGATCAAACACTGAAGCTTTCTTT
cdr3_aa: CASSFPDRSNTEAFF

d_call: TRBD1
clone_size: NA
v_call: TRBV7-9
j_call: TRBJ2-7
cdr3_nt: TGTGCCAGCAGCTTAGCGCAGGGGGCAAGAAAATCCTACGAGCAGTACTTC
cdr3_aa: CASSLAQGARKSYEQYF

d_call: NA
clone_size: once
v_call: TRBV5-4
j_call: TRBJ2-3
cdr3_nt: TGTGCCAGCAGCCCCGCGAGTAGCAGGGCACGCACAGATACGCAGTATTTT
cdr3_aa: CASSPASSRARTDTQYF